This T cell receptor (beta chain) stems from a study of T cell responses to AZD1222 COVID-19 vaccine. Study-level points and caveats: Most donors were white British, females outnumbered males, and clonal diversity was possibly underestimated.

The germline gives CDR1 SGHVS, CDR2 FQNEAQ. The CDR3 totals 14 residues. V lost 5 bases and J 1 base, leaving 11 bases between the germline ends. Worth noting for this clone: The target antigen is unknown.

The method was immunoSEQ multiplex PCR; TCRdb's version includes in-frame clones alone and lacks a portion of them. The repertoire holds about 130,000 clones, with approximately 88% as singletons. The chain joins TRBV7-8 to TRBJ1-1, with D hard to call. The source was peripheral blood, collected on day 0 of AZD1222 vaccination. The sequence was obtained from an adult in good health. DNA of the CDR3: TGTGCCAGCAGCCCGGGCCCGGGGAACACTGAAGCTTTCTTT. Amino acids: CASSPGPGNTEAFF.